The source of this T cell receptor beta chain is a study of blood T cell repertoires in COVID-19. Study information: Acute-phase and convalescent COVID-19 samples originated in the United States, Italy and Spain.

How the authors handled the data: By means of reference gene primer amplification, nucleated cell counts were estimated. Some clones are missing from TCRdb's copy, which holds only in-frame ones; the method was immunoSEQ multiplex PCR. V and J calls and clone size are as listed in that table; D and trimming were resolved from the DNA. The table has fewer than 150,000 clones, around 85% seen once. There are 14 residues in the CDR3. Trimming removed 2 bases at V and 11 bases at J, with 18 bases between. The germline gives CDR1 LNHNV, CDR2 YYDKDF (reference sequence). The chain uses TRBV15 and TRBJ1-1; D is ambiguous. The TCR was taken from a man in his fifties or sixties with acute or convalescent COVID-19. Sequences were obtained from peripheral blood. As DNA, the CDR3 is TGTGCCACCAGCAGACCAATAGCGGGTCCCGGCGCTTTCTTT. This encodes CATSRPIAGPGAFF. Variable domain in full (rest from reference TRBV15 and TRBJ1-1): DAMVIQNPRYQVTQFGKPVTLSCSQTLNHNVMYWYQQKSSQAPKLLFHYYDKDFNNEADTPDNFQSRRPNTSFCFLDIRSPGLGDTAMYLCATSRPIAGPGAFFGQGTRLTVV.